This entry lists 17 T cell receptor beta chains sequenced from one sample in a study of early T cells in non-severe SARS-CoV-2 infection. A single record per CDR3 protein comes from TCRdb applying MiXCR to the 5' RACE reads. The sample lists under 85,000 distinct CDR3 sequences; roughly 13% were seen once. Sequenced material: whole blood. The receptor set was obtained from an adult who was a healthcare worker with PCR-confirmed SARS-CoV-2 infection or an uninfected control (not recorded which).

This clonotype appeared a few times. The CDR3 loop reads CASSPRTGRIYEQYF. For the CDR3, the DNA is TGTGCCAGCAGCCCCAGGACAGGGAGGATCTACGAGCAGTACTTC. The chain couples TRBV6-5 to TRBJ2-7, with TRBD1 matching 8 bases. The germline gives CDR1 MNHEY, CDR2 SVGAGI. J gave up 3 bases and V 6 bases, and 10 bases lay outside the gene matches. The CDR3 has 15 residues.

This clonotype was picked up a small number of times. The chain uses TRBV29-1 and TRBJ1-6, with D hard to call. This CDR3 is 11 amino acids long. V was pared by 4 bases and J by 4 bases, with 2 bases between. The germline CDR1 and CDR2 sequences are SQVTM and ANQGSEA. In DNA form, the CDR3 reads TGCAGCGTTGGGTATAATTCACCCCTCCACTTT. It encodes CSVGYNSPLHF.

This chain connects TRBV4-3 to TRBJ2-2, with D unresolved. The CDR3 runs 15 residues. Germline values: CDR1 LGHNA, CDR2 YSLEER. The V end lost 0 bases, the J end lost 2 bases, and 7 bases lay between the germline ends. The CDR3 protein is CASSQEDLNTGELFF. The CDR3 DNA sequence: TGCGCCAGCAGCCAAGAAGATCTTAACACCGGGGAGCTGTTTTTT.

As regards this clonotype: A read error may account for a junction end that differs from germline. The CDR3 nucleotides are TGTGCTAGCAGCTTCGGCTATAACAATGAGCAGTTCTTC. It encodes CASSFGYNNEQFF. The rearrangement joins TRBV7-7 to TRBJ2-1; D is uncertain. The CDR3 is 13 amino acids. Germline V CDR1 and CDR2: SSHAT, FNYEAQ (reference sequence).

The chain's CDR3 is CASRSGMGDTQYF. The CDR3 DNA reads TGCGCCAGCAGAAGCGGGATGGGTGATACGCAGTATTTT. The rearrangement uses TRBV5-1 and TRBJ2-3; 7 nucleotides agree with TRBD2. CDR1 is SGHRS and CDR2 is YFSETQ in the germline V gene. The CDR3 covers 13 residues. J lost 6 bases, V lost 5 bases, and 6 bases had no gene match.

CDR3 in DNA: TGTGCCAGCAGCCCACTATCCTACGAGCAGTACTTC. This translates into CASSPLSYEQYF. This sequence joins TRBV7-9 and TRBJ2-7; D is uncertain. Germline lookup yields CDR1 SEHNR and CDR2 FQNEAQ (reference sequence). The CDR3 totals 12 residues. V was trimmed by 5 bases and J by 1 base, leaving 6 bases between them.

This clonotype was detected a few times. The chain uses TRBV20-1 and TRBJ2-3, with 8 positions matching TRBD2. Losses at the gene ends were 6 bases for V and 6 bases for J; bases not matched to a gene: 11. Germline CDR1 DFQATT, CDR2 SNEGSKA (reference sequence). There are 14 residues in the CDR3. The CDR3, as DNA: TGCAGTGCCTCCGTCGGGACTAGTACGGATACGCAGTATTTT. This gives the protein CSASVGTSTDTQYF.

This clonotype was detected only a few times. The chain couples TRBV5-4 to TRBJ1-1, with D possibly being TRBD1 (6 bases). Per germline, CDR1 SGHNT and CDR2 YYREEE (reference sequence). This CDR3 region has 14 residues. Trimming removed 5 bases from V and 1 base from J, with 12 bases in between. The chain's CDR3 is CASSRDNANTEAFF. The CDR3 DNA is TGTGCCAGCAGTCGGGACAACGCGAACACTGAAGCTTTCTTT.

This chain connects TRBV20-1 to TRBJ2-7, with 8 bases that match TRBD2. The length of the CDR3 is 12 residues. J gave up 2 bases and V 6 bases, and 3 bases lay outside the gene matches. Germline V gives CDR1 DFQATT, CDR2 SNEGSKA (reference sequence). CDR3 sequence: CSAEGLAYEQYF. The DNA of the CDR3 is TGCAGTGCGGAGGGACTAGCCTACGAGCAGTACTTC.

This clonotype appeared a few times. The V call is TRBV20-1, the J call TRBJ2-3; 7 positions agree with TRBD2. Germline loops: CDR1 DFQATT, CDR2 SNEGSKA (reference sequence). Unmatched junction bases numbered 7, after V lost 0 bases and J lost 4 bases. CDR3 length: 15 amino acids. The CDR3 DNA follows: TGCAGTGCTAGAGATTGGGGACGGGGGGCAGATACGCAGTATTTT. It codes for CSARDWGRGADTQYF.

This clonotype was detected only a few times. The chain carries TRBV6-2 or TRBV6-3 and TRBJ2-1; the D is unclear. Germline V gives CDR1 MNHEY, CDR2 SVGEGT. The CDR3 runs to 13 residues. Trimming removed 7 bases from V and 0 bases from J, with 7 bases in between. The CDR3 protein is CASTDSSYNEQFF. The CDR3 DNA reads TGTGCCAGCACCGACTCCTCCTACAATGAGCAGTTCTTC.

The table lists this clonotype with a few counts. This sequence joins TRBV9 and TRBJ1-4; a weak D match, TRBD1 (6 bases). In germline, CDR1 is SGDLS, CDR2 YYNGEE. The CDR3 has 13 amino acids. With 7 bases removed from V and 5 bases from J, the gap between germline ends came to 12 bases. The CDR3: CASGDNPNEKLFF. CDR3 DNA sequence: TGTGCCAGCGGGGACAACCCAAATGAAAAACTGTTTTTT.

In its sample, this clonotype was seen many times. J is TRBJ1-4 and V is TRBV11-2; D possibly corresponds to TRBD1 (5 bases). With 2 bases removed from V and 6 bases from J, the gap between germline ends came to 10 bases. CDR1 and CDR2 (germline): SGHAT, FQNNGV. The CDR3 extends over 14 amino acids. As DNA, the CDR3 is TGTGCCAGCAGCTTAAGGGCGGGGGATGAAAAACTGTTTTTT. This encodes CASSLRAGDEKLFF. The entire variable domain, with the rest obtained from reference TRBV11-2 and TRBJ1-4, is as follows: EAGVAQSPRYKIIEKRQSVAFWCNPISGHATLYWYQQILGQGPKLLIQFQNNGVVDDSQLPKDRFSAERLKGVDSTLKIQPAKLEDSAVYLCASSLRAGDEKLFFGSGTQLSVL.

V and J are TRBV7-2 and TRBJ2-1; D may be TRBD2 (6 bases). Trimming took off 7 bases at V and 2 bases at J, with 12 bases between the two ends. Germline-derived CDR1 and CDR2 are SGHTA and FQGNSA. There are 14 residues in the CDR3. Here the CDR3 DNA reads TGTGCCAGCACCCTCCGCGGGGCCTACAATGAGCAGTTCTTC. Its translation: CASTLRGAYNEQFF.

This clonotype was seen at least ten times. J is TRBJ2-3 and V is TRBV29-1; no reliable D call. V was shortened by 6 bases and J by 3 bases, with 13 bases between the two germline ends. This CDR3 comprises 13 residues. Germline V gene sequence: CDR1 SQVTM, CDR2 ANQGSEA. This chain's CDR3 is CSVQVARTDTQYF. The CDR3 DNA reads TGCAGCGTGCAAGTCGCCAGGACAGATACGCAGTATTTT.

There are many counts of this clonotype. This chain links TRBV12-3 or TRBV12-4 with TRBJ2-3; TRBD2 aligns across 11 bases. The CDR3 consists of 14 residues. V shed 4 bases, J shed 11 bases, and the junction held 8 bases outside the gene matches. CDR3 region: CASSYGQTSGKQYF. The CDR3 region has the DNA TGTGCCAGCAGTTACGGGCAGACTAGCGGGAAGCAGTATTTT.

This clonotype was observed many times. The chain has TRBV24-1 and TRBJ2-1; D not resolved. The V end was cut by 4 bases, the J end by 0 bases, with 15 bases between. The CDR3 is made up of 17 amino acids. Germline V gene sequence: CDR1 KGHDR, CDR2 SFDVKD. The CDR3 protein is CATSESPKSRSYNEQFF. CDR3 in DNA: TGTGCCACCAGTGAGTCGCCGAAAAGCCGCTCCTACAATGAGCAGTTCTTC.